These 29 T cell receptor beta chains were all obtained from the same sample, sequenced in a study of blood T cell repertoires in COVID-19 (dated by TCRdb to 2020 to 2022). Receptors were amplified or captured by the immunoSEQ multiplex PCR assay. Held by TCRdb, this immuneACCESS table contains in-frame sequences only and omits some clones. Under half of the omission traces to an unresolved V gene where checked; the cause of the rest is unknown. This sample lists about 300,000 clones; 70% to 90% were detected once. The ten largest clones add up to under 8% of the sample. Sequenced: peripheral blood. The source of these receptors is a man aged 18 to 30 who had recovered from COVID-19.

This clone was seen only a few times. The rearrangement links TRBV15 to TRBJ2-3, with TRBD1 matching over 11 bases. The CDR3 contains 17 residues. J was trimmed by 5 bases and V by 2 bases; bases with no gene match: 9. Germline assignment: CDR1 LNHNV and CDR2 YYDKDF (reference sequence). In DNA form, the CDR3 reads TGTGCCACCAGCAGACCGCCCCCGGGACAGGGGGGAGATACGCAGTATTTT. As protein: CATSRPPPGQGGDTQYF.

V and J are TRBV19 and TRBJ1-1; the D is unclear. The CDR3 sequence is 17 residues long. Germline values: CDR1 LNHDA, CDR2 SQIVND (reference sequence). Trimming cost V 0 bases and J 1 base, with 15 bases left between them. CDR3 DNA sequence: TGTGCCAGTAGTATAGATCGTCCCGCCTGGGCGAACACTGAAGCTTTCTTT. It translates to CASSIDRPAWANTEAFF.

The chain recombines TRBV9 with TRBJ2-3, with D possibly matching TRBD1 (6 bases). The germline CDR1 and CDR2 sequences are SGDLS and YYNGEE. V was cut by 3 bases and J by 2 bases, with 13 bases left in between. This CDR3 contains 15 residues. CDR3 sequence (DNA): TGTGCCAGCAGCGCAGAGGGGGATCTCACAGATACGCAGTATTTT. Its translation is CASSAEGDLTDTQYF.

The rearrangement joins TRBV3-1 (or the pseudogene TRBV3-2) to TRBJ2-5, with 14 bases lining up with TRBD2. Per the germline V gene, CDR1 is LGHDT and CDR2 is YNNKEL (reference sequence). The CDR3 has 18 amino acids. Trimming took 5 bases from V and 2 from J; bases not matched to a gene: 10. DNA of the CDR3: TGTGCCAGCAGCAATCCGACTAGCGGGGGGGAGGGGCAAGAGACCCAGTACTTC. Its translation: CASSNPTSGGEGQETQYF.

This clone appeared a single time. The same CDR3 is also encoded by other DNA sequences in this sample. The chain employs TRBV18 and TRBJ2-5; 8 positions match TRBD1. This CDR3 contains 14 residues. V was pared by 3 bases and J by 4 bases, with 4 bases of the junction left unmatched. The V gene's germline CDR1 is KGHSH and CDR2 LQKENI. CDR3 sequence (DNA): TGTGCCAGCTCACCCGGACAGGGACGAGAGACCCAGTACTTC. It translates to CASSPGQGRETQYF. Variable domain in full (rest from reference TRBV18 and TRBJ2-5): NAGVMQNPRHLVRRRGQEARLRCSPMKGHSHVYWYRQLPEEGLKFMVYLQKENIIDESGMPKERFSAEFPKEGPSILRIQQVVRGDSAAYFCASSPGQGRETQYFGPGTRLLVL.

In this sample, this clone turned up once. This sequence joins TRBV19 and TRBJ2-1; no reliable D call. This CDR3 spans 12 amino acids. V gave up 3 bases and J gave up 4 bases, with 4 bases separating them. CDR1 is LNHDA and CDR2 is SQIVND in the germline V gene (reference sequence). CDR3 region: CASSIHYNEQFF. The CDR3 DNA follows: TGTGCCAGTAGTATCCATTACAATGAGCAGTTCTTC. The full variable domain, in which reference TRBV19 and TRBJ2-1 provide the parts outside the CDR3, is DGGITQSPKYLFRKEGQNVTLSCEQNLNHDAMYWYRQDPGQGLRLIYYSQIVNDFQKGDIAEGYSVSREKKESFPLTVTSAQKNPTAFYLCASSIHYNEQFFGPGTRLTVL.

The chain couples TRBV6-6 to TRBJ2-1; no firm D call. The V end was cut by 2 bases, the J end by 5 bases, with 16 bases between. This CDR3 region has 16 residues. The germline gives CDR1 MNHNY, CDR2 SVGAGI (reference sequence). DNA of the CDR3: TGTGCCAGCAGTTACAGCCGTCCCCCGAGTAACAATGAGCAGTTCTTC. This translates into CASSYSRPPSNNEQFF.

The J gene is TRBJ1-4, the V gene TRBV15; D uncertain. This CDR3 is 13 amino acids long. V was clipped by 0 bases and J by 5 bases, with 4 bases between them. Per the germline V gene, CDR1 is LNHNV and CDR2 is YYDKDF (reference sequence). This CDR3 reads CATSRDQNEKLFF. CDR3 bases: TGTGCCACCAGCAGAGATCAGAATGAAAAACTGTTTTTT.

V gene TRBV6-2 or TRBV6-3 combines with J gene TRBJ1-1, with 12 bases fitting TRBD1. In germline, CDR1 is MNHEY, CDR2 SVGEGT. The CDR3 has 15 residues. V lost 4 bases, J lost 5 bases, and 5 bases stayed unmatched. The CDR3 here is CASSWGDRGPTEAFF. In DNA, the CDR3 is TGTGCCAGCAGTTGGGGGGACAGGGGGCCAACTGAAGCTTTCTTT.

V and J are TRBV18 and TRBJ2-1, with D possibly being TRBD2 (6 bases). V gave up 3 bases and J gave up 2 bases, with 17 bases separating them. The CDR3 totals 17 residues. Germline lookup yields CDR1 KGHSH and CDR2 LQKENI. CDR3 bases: TGTGCCAGCTCACCCGAGTCTGCGGGACGGCCCTACAATGAGCAGTTCTTC. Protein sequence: CASSPESAGRPYNEQFF.

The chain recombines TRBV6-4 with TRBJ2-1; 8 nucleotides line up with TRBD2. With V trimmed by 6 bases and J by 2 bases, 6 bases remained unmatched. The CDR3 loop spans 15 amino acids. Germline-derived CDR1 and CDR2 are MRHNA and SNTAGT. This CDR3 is CASRHRAGAYNEQFF. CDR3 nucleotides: TGTGCCAGCAGACATAGAGCGGGAGCCTACAATGAGCAGTTCTTC.

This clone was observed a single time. This CDR3 reads CASSWGRELVYEQYF. In DNA form, the CDR3 reads TGTGCCAGCAGCTGGGGGCGGGAGTTAGTCTACGAGCAGTACTTC. The chain employs TRBV5-5 and TRBJ2-7, with D tentatively TRBD2 (7 bases). Trimming removed 3 bases from V and 3 bases from J, with 16 bases in between. The CDR3 is 15 residues long. Germline-derived CDR1 and CDR2 are SGHKS and YYEKEE (reference sequence). Drawing the rest from reference TRBV5-5 and TRBJ2-7, the complete variable domain is DAGVTQSPTHLIKTRGQQVTLRCSPISGHKSVSWYQQVLGQGPQFIFQYYEKEERGRGNFPDRFSARQFPNYSSELNVNALLLGDSALYLCASSWGRELVYEQYFGPGTRLTVT.

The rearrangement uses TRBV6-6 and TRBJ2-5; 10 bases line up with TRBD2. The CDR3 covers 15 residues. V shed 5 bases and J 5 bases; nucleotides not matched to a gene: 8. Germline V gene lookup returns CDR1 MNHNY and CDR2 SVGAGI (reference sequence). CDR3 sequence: CASSNEREGRETQYF. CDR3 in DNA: TGTGCCAGCAGTAACGAGCGGGAGGGGAGGGAGACCCAGTACTTC.

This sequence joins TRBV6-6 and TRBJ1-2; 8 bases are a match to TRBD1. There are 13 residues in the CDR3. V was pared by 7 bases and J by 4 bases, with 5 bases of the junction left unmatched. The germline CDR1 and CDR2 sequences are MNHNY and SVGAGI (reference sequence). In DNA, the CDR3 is TGTGCCAGCACCCTCGGGACAGGCTATGGCTACACCTTC. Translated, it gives CASTLGTGYGYTF.

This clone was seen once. The CDR3 spells CASSPQGGSEKLFF. The CDR3 coding sequence is TGTGCCAGCAGCCCTCAGGGGGGTTCTGAAAAACTGTTTTTT. The chain couples TRBV7-9 to TRBJ1-4; 7 nucleotides agree with TRBD1. In germline, CDR1 is SEHNR, CDR2 FQNEAQ (reference sequence). The CDR3 length is 14 residues. Trimming at V came to 5 bases and at J to 7 bases, leaving 7 bases not matched to a gene.

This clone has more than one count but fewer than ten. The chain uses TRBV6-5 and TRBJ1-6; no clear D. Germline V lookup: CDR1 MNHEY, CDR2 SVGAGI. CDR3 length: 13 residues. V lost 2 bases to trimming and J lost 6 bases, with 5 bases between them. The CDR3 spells CASSYQSNSPLHF. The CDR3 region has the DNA TGTGCCAGCAGTTACCAATCTAATTCACCCCTCCACTTT.

Here the CDR3 DNA reads TGTGCCAGCAGCTTGAGTCGTCTGGACAGGGTCTTTAGCTACACCTTC. Translated, it gives CASSLSRLDRVFSYTF. The rearrangement links TRBV5-6 to TRBJ1-2; the match to TRBD1 covers 8 bases. Germline CDR1 reads SGHDT; CDR2 reads YYEEEE. The trim removed 1 base at V and 9 bases at J, leaving 14 bases unmatched. The CDR3 spans 16 residues.

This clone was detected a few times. The CDR3, as DNA: TGTGCCAGCAGCTTCACGTCGGGACAGGGGTACTACGAGCAGTACTTC. This encodes CASSFTSGQGYYEQYF. The chain carries TRBV11-2 and TRBJ2-7; TRBD1 aligns across 10 bases. V shed 3 bases and J 3 bases; nucleotides not matched to a gene: 8. Germline CDR1 is SGHAT and CDR2 is FQNNGV. This CDR3 region has 16 residues.

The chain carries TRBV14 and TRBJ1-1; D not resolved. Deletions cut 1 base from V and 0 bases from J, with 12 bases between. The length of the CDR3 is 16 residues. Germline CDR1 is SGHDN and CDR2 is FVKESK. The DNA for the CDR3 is TGTGCCAGCAGCCAAGGAGGCGGAAGGATGAACACTGAAGCTTTCTTT. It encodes CASSQGGGRMNTEAFF.

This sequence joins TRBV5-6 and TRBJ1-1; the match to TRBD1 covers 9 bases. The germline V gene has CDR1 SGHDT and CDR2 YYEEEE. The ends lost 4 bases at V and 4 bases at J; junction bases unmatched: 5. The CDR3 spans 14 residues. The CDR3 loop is CASSATGGSTEAFF. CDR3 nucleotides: TGTGCCAGCAGCGCGACAGGGGGTAGCACTGAAGCTTTCTTT.

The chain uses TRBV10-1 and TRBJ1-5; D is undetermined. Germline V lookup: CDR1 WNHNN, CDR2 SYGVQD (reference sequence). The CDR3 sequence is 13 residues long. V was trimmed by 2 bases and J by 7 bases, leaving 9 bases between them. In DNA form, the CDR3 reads TGCGCCAGCAGTGAGGAGCTTTTACAGCCCCAGCATTTT. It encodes CASSEELLQPQHF.

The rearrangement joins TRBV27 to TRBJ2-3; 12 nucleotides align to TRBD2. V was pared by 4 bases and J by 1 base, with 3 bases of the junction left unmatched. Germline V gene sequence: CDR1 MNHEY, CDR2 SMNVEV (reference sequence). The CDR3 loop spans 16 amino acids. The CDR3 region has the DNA TGTGCCAGCAGTTGGACTAGCGGGGTTGGCACAGATACGCAGTATTTT. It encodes CASSWTSGVGTDTQYF.

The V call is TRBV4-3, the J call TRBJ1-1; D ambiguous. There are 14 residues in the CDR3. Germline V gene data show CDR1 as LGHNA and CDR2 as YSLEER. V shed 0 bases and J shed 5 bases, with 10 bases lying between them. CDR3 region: CASSQDQRETEAFF. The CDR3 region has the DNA TGCGCCAGCAGCCAAGATCAGAGGGAAACTGAAGCTTTCTTT.

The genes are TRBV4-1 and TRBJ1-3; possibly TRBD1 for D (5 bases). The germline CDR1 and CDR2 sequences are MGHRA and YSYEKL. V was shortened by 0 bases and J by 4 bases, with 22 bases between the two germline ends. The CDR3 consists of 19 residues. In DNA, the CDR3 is TGCGCCAGCAGCCAAGACCCGAGGCGTCCAGGGTCATCCGGAAACACCATATATTTT. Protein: CASSQDPRRPGSSGNTIYF.

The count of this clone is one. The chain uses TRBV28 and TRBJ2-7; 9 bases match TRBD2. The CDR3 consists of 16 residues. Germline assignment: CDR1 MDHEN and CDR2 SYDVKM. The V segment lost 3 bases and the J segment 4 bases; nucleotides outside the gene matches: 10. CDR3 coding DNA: TGTGCCAGCAGTTTGCCCCGGCTAGCGGGAACGTACGAGCAGTACTTC. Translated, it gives CASSLPRLAGTYEQYF.

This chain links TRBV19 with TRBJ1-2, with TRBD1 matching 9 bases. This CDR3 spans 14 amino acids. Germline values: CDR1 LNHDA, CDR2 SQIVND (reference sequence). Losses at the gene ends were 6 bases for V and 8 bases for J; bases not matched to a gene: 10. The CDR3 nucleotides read TGTGCCAGTAGCGACCTACAGGGGGCGCAAGGCTACACCTTC. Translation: CASSDLQGAQGYTF. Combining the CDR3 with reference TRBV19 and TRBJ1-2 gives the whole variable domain DGGITQSPKYLFRKEGQNVTLSCEQNLNHDAMYWYRQDPGQGLRLIYYSQIVNDFQKGDIAEGYSVSREKKESFPLTVTSAQKNPTAFYLCASSDLQGAQGYTFGSGTRLTVV.

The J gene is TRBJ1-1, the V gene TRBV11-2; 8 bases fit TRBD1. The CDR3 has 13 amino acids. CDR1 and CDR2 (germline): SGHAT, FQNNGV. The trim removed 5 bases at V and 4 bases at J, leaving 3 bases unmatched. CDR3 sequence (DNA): TGTGCCAGCAGCCGACAGGGGAGCACTGAAGCTTTCTTT. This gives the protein CASSRQGSTEAFF.

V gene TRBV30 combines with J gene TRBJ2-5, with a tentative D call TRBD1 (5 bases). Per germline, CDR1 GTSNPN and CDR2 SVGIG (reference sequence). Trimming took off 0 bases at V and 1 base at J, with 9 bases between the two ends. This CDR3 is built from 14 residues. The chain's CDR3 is CAWSVGARQETQYF. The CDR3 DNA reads TGTGCCTGGAGTGTAGGGGCTCGCCAAGAGACCCAGTACTTC. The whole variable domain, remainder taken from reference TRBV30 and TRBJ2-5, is SQTIHQWPATLVQPVGSPLSLECTVEGTSNPNLYWYRQAAGRGLQLLFYSVGIGQISSEVPQNLSASRPQDRQFILSSKKLLLSDSGFYLCAWSVGARQETQYFGPGTRLLVL.

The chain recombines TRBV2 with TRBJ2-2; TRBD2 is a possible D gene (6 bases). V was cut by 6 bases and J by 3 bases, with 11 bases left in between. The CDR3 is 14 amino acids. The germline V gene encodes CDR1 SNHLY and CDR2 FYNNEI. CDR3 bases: TGTGCCAGCAGCGGGACTTCCGACACCGGGGAGCTGTTTTTT. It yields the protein CASSGTSDTGELFF.